What follows describes a single T cell receptor beta chain. This sample was included in a study of blood T cell repertoires in COVID-19. Study background: COVID-19 samples, acute and convalescent, were from the United States, Italy and Spain.

The CDR3 covers 13 residues. The V gene lost 8 bases and the J gene lost 2 bases, with 13 bases spanning the gap. Repertoires were generated with immunoSEQ multiplex PCR, while TCRdb's copy carries only in-frame clones and drops some. This table has about 73,000 clones, roughly nine tenths appearing once. This sequence was found in a man of 80 years or more with acute or convalescent COVID-19. The chain joins TRBV12-3 or TRBV12-4 to TRBJ2-7, with D maybe TRBD1 (6 bases). The sample consisted of peripheral blood. CDR3 sequence: CASRTTGTYEQYF. Written as DNA, the CDR3 is TGTGCCAGCCGAACCACAGGGACCTACGAGCAGTACTTC.